This T cell receptor (beta chain) originates from a study of preoperative IRX-2 immunotherapy in early breast cancer. This CDR3 has 14 residues. The V gene lost 4 bases and the J gene lost 4 bases, with 13 bases spanning the gap. The germline V gene encodes CDR1 SGHRS and CDR2 YFSETQ. Sample treatment: preoperative locoregional IRX-2 cytokine immunotherapy. Patients received preoperative, locoregional IRX-2 cytokine immunotherapy in a phase Ib study. Profiling relied on immunoSEQ multiplex PCR, and the TCRdb table lists in-frame clones only, not all of them. The data hold over 25,000 clones, with around 83% observed a single time.

The sequences come from lymph node tissue, collected from a patient treated with IRX-2 immunotherapy. The chain joins TRBV5-1 to TRBJ2-3, with D perhaps TRBD2 (6 bases). The sequence was obtained from a human donor with breast cancer. CDR3 DNA: TGCGCCAGCAGCCCGGGGACTGGATCAGATACGCAGTATTTT. Its translation is CASSPGTGSDTQYF.